Detailed here is one T cell receptor (beta chain). This record comes from a study of blood T cell repertoires in COVID-19. Study-wide background: Researchers got acute and convalescent COVID-19 samples from the United States, Italy and Spain. Sources were T cells, B-cell-depleted T cells, or PBMCs; the material itself was cDNA or gDNA.

The V and J ends lost 6 bases and 6 bases, in that order; junction bases with no gene match: 8. The CDR3 spans 15 residues. Germline-derived CDR1 and CDR2 are MDHEN and SYDVKM. In the original processing: Researchers report that nucleated cell counts were estimated from reference gene primer amplification. The data were produced by immunoSEQ multiplex PCR, yet TCRdb's version contains in-frame clones alone and is incomplete. V, J and clone size derive from that table, while D and trimming were established from the DNA sequence. The sample shows 110,000 to 150,000 clones, roughly 80% of them seen only once.

Sequences were obtained from peripheral blood. The J gene is TRBJ1-5, the V gene TRBV28; 10 nucleotides line up with TRBD1. The origin of this receptor is a man aged 45 to 65 with active or convalescent COVID-19. CDR3 loop: CASSTGQGEIQPQHF. The CDR3 DNA sequence: TGTGCCAGCAGCACCGGACAGGGGGAGATTCAGCCCCAGCATTTT.